What follows describes a single T cell receptor (beta chain). This clonotype was counted ten times or more. There is no known antigen for this receptor. No clone much larger than this one lies a single base away; base qualities are absent. The sample originates from a study of T cells after yellow fever vaccination (dated by TCRdb to the late 2010s). Background on the whole study: The SMART-Seq v4 Ultra Low Input RNA kit was used to prepare libraries from fractions with low cell numbers. To track T-cell clones before and after primary and booster YFV17D yellow fever vaccination, bulk TCR alpha and beta repertoires were sequenced longitudinally. Two healthy male donors, one aged 18 to 30 and one aged 30 to 39 years, were included in the cohort. Blood was drawn at multiple timepoints before and after primary and secondary immunization, with bulk PBMC replicates and cell subsets isolated.

Taken from the germline V gene, the CDR1 and CDR2 loops are ENHRY and SYGVKD. The junction carries 18 bases between V and J, which are trimmed by 6 bases and 8 bases respectively. The CDR3 covers 14 residues, taking in both the cysteine and the phenylalanine. The CDR3 DNA has 42 bases and is translated from base 1. Summary of the overall study and its limitations: Computational filtering was required because FACS-sorted repertoires could contain abundant contaminating clonotypes from the bulk population. Because the study included only a couple of donors, the extent to which the findings can be generalized is limited. The secondary T-cell response was weaker than the primary response but faster, peaking on day 5 instead of day 15. After the booster, most of the clones that had expanded following primary vaccination were detected again (around 97% of CD4 and more than 85% of CD8), which suggests that memory was broadly maintained. A small share of clonotypes was detected in both CD4 and CD8 compartments, with the overlap likely arising from convergent recombination.

These reads were obtained on an Illumina NovaSeq 6000. Synthesis of TCR cDNA relied on 5'RACE template switching, a step that introduced a universal primer site along with unique molecular identifiers. Priming of cDNA synthesis was performed from both the TCR alpha and TCR beta constant segments. Library amplification involved two PCR steps, and the second step added sample barcodes and sequencing adapters. Sequencing of the libraries was done on either Illumina HiSeq 2500 (2x100 bp) or NovaSeq (2x150 bp). The authors' analysis ran thus. MIGEC was used to demultiplex reads and collapse the reads into UMI consensus sequences, and MiXCR was used for V(D)J alignment. Clonotypes responding to the vaccine were identified with edgeR on replicate PBMC samples, with the criteria of FDR below 0.01 and a log2 fold change above 5 up to day 15. CD4 or CD8 identity was assigned to each bulk clonotype according to whether the clonotype was present at higher abundance in the sequenced CD4 repertoire or the sequenced CD8 repertoire. TCRdb reanalyzed the raw reads on its own, using fastp at Q25 for trimming and MiXCR for clone calling, and kept in-frame beta chains. Every CDR3 protein is listed once, alongside the most common genes and DNA of its rows. TCRdb assigned the V and J calls; the authors' analysis was not used. This sample has 200,000 to 300,000 distinct CDR3 sequences in its table, and approximately 3.6% of those were observed once. Of the sample, 15% to 20% is held by the ten largest clones.

The treatment or condition label here, explained by the study, means: live attenuated yellow fever vaccine strain. At every blood-draw timepoint, two biological replicates of bulk PBMCs were collected. PBMCs were isolated from peripheral blood using a standard Ficoll-Paque protocol. TriZol was used to extract RNA from bulk PBMCs, CD4 and CD8 fractions, and dextramer-positive and dextramer-negative fractions. This TCR was recovered from a man aged 18 to 30 who received the YFV17D yellow fever vaccine. The sample was PBMCs, taken 15 days after the yellow fever booster vaccination. The chain links TRBV10-3 with TRBJ2-3; the D gene is perhaps TRBD2, from 5 matching bases. The nucleotide sequence reads as follows: TGTGCCATCAGCACGGGGAACGCGGCCGGTACGCAGTATTTT. It codes for CAISTGNAAGTQYF.